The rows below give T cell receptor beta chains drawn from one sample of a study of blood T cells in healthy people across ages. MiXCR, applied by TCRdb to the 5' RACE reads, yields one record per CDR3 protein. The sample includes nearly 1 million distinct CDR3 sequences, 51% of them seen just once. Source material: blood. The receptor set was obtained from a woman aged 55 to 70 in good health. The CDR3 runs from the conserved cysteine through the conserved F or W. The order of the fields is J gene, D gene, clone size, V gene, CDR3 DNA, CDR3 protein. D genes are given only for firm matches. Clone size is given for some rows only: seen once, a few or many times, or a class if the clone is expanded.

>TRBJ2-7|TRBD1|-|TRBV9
TGTGCCAGCAGCGCCCAGGGGGCCACCTACGAGCAGTACTTC
CASSAQGATYEQYF
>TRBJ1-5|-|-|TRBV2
TGTGCCAGCAGTGCGACAGCTCAGCCCCAGCATTTT
CASSATAQPQHF
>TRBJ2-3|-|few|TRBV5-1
TGCGCCAGCAGCGCCGAGGGGCCAGATACGCAGTATTTT
CASSAEGPDTQYF
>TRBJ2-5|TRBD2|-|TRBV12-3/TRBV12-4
TGTGCCAGCAGCAGGACTAGCGGGATTATCGATGAGCAGTACTTC
CASSRTSGIIDEQYF
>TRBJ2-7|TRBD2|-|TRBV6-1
TGTGCCAGCAGTGAGGGACTAGCGGGGGGGAGCTCCGACGAGCAGTACTTC
CASSEGLAGGSSDEQYF
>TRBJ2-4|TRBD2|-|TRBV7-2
TGTGCCAGCAGCACCCGGTCGGGACTAGCGTTCGGTGGCAAAAACATTCAGTACTTC
CASSTRSGLAFGGKNIQYF
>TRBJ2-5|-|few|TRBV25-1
TGTGCCGGACAAGCGGGCCAAGAGACCCAGTACTTC
CAGQAGQETQYF
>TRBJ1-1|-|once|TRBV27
TGTGCCAGCCCGGGGGGAGAGACCACTGTAGCTTTCTTT
CASPGGETTVAFF
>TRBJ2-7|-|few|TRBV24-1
TGTGCCACCAGTGGACGCCTTAAGCAGTACTTC
CATSGRLKQYF
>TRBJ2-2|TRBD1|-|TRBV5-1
TGCGCCAGCAGCCCGACGGGGACAGGGTTGACCGGGGAGCTGTTTTTT
CASSPTGTGLTGELFF
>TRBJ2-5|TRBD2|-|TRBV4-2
TGTGCCAGCAGCCAAGATGGGACTAGCGGACAAGAGACCCAGTACTTC
CASSQDGTSGQETQYF
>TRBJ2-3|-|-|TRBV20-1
TGCAGTGCTACTCGGCTGACTAGCACAGATACGCAGTATTTT
CSATRLTSTDTQYF
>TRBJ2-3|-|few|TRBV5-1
TGCGCCAGCAGGGGACTCTCCGATACGCAGTATTTT
CASRGLSDTQYF
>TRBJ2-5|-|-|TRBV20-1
TGCAGTGCTTCTCAGCAGGGGATGTTGGAGACCCAGTACTTC
CSASQQGMLETQYF
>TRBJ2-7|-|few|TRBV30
TGTGCCTGGTCCGGGACGGGTGCCTACTCCTACGAGCAGTACTTC
CAWSGTGAYSYEQYF
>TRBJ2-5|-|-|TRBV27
TGTGCCAGCAGTTTATTCCCCGGGGGGACCCAGTACTTC
CASSLFPGGTQYF
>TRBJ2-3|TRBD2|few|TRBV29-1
TGCAGCGTGGCTTCGACTAGCGAAAGCACAGATACGCAGTATTTT
CSVASTSESTDTQYF
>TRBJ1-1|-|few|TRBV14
TGTGCCAGCAGCCAAGGACAGATGAACACTGAAGCTTTCTTT
CASSQGQMNTEAFF
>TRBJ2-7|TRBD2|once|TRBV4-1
TGCGCCAGCAGCCATCCTAGCGGGAGGGCCTACGAGCAGTACTTC
CASSHPSGRAYEQYF
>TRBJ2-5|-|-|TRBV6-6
TGTGCCAGCAGTTACTCGGACCCAAACGGGGAGACCCAGTACTTC
CASSYSDPNGETQYF
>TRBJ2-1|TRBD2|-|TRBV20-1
TGCAGTGCTAGGCTTTCTGGGGGGGTGACTAGCGGGTACAATGAGCAGTTCTTC
CSARLSGGVTSGYNEQFF
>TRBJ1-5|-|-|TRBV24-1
TGTGCCACCAGTGATCCCTCCCGGGGGCAGGGGCCCCAGCATTTT
CATSDPSRGQGPQHF
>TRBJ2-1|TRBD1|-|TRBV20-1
TGCAGTGCTAGAGAGCCGAGACAGGGGGTCAGGAGCCGAGTACGCAATGAGCAGTTCTTC
CSAREPRQGVRSRVRNEQFF
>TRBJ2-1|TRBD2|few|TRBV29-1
TGCAGCGTTGTGAGGCTAGCGGGATACCTTAGCTACAATGAGCAGTTCTTC
CSVVRLAGYLSYNEQFF
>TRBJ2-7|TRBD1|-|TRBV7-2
TGTGCCAGCAGCCTAAAGACAGGGTCCTACTACGAGCAGTACTTC
CASSLKTGSYYEQYF
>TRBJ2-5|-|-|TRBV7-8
TGTGCCAGCGGAGCAAGGGTCCAAGAGACCCAGTACTTC
CASGARVQETQYF
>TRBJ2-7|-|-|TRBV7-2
TGTGCCAGCAGGGGACCGGGGATAGCCACCTACGAGCAGTACTTC
CASRGPGIATYEQYF
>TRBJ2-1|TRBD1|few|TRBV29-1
TGCAGCGTTGGACCCGGGACAGGGGTTTTTGAGCAGTTCTTC
CSVGPGTGVFEQFF
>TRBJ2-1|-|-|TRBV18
TGTGCCGGCTCACCACGTACCACCTCCTACAATGAGCAGTTCTTC
CAGSPRTTSYNEQFF
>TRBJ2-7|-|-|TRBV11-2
TGTGCCAGCAGCTTGCAGGCGGCAAAAAACTACGAGCAGTACTTC
CASSLQAAKNYEQYF
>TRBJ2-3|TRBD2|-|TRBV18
TGTGCCAGCTCACCGGAAGGACGAGCGGGAGGAGATACGCAGTATTTT
CASSPEGRAGGDTQYF
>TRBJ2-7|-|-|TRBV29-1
TGCAGCGCCAGGGCTCCCAGCTCCTACGAGCAGTACTTC
CSARAPSSYEQYF
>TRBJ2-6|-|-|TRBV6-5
TGTGCCAGCAGTTACCGACTTGATGGGGCCAACGTCCTGACTTTC
CASSYRLDGANVLTF